Below, one T cell receptor beta chain is given with its context. V was pared by 0 bases and J by 0 bases, with 15 bases between. CDR1 is LGHNA and CDR2 is YNFKEQ in the germline V gene. The CDR3 has 18 residues. These data originate in a study of CD8+ T cells in alopecia areata. It was cDNA, reverse transcribed from extracted RNA, that served as the sequencing template. TCRdb keeps only in-frame clones here, not all; method: immunoSEQ multiplex PCR. The data show about 200,000 clones, approximately 61% seen once. Specimen: CD4+ T cells sorted from blood, collected at week 0. The chain couples TRBV4-2 to TRBJ1-3; TRBD1 is a possible D gene (5 bases). The origin of this receptor is a human donor with alopecia areata. The chain's CDR3 is CASSQEGRTGASGNTIYF. The CDR3 DNA is TGTGCCAGCAGCCAAGAAGGAAGAACAGGAGCCTCTGGAAACACCATATATTTT.